This T cell receptor beta chain is from a study of T cells in Graves' hyperthyroidism and ophthalmopathy. Study conclusions and caveats: In simple terms, a model built on 13 V-J features told ophthalmopathy apart from stable hyperthyroidism. Most thyroid clonotypes expanded above 0.001 appeared in blood too.

Amplified regions were TCR beta CDR3 sequences from RNA transcripts. Using the HTBI primer set, a first-round RT-PCR was run on the TCR CDR3. Using its own MiXCR run on the multiplex PCR reads, TCRdb lists one record per CDR3 protein. The sample comprises 730,000 or so distinct CDR3 sequences, roughly a sixth of which are singletons, and over 15% rests with the top ten. As to this clonotype: Its antigen is not known.

Exclusion followed for patients with uncontrolled infection, other autoimmune disease, pregnancy or lactation. Diagnoses were established using clinical symptoms, serum thyroxine and TRAb, thyroid ultrasound and orbital computed tomography. Germline CDR1 is SGHAT and CDR2 is FQNNGV. Trimming removed 3 bases at V and 6 bases at J, with 9 bases between. The CDR3 consists of 13 residues. The chain recombines TRBV11-2 with TRBJ1-5, with D possibly being TRBD1 (5 bases). The TCR comes from a woman aged 45-59 years with Graves' hyperthyroidism that later progressed to Graves' ophthalmopathy. What was sequenced was blood. The CDR3 is CASSFQDIQPQHF. The CDR3 coding sequence is TGTGCCAGCAGCTTTCAGGACATTCAGCCCCAGCATTTT. The whole variable domain, remainder taken from reference TRBV11-2 and TRBJ1-5, is EAGVAQSPRYKIIEKRQSVAFWCNPISGHATLYWYQQILGQGPKLLIQFQNNGVVDDSQLPKDRFSAERLKGVDSTLKIQPAKLEDSAVYLCASSFQDIQPQHFGDGTRLSIL.